This entry lists 19 T cell receptor beta chains sequenced from one sample in a study of identifying expanded T cells in peripheral blood. Method: immunoSEQ multiplex PCR; TCRdb's copy keeps in-frame clones and lacks some. The sample has 75,000 to 90,000 clones; 80% to 90% are singletons. Material: blood. The receptors were gathered from a person aged 18-70 years in good health.

The rearrangement uses TRBV6-5 and TRBJ2-7; weak D call: TRBD2 (5 bases). This CDR3 contains 14 residues. V lost 0 bases to trimming and J lost 2 bases, with 8 bases between them. CDR1 and CDR2 (germline): MNHEY, SVGAGI. In DNA form, the CDR3 reads TGTGCCAGCAGTTACTCTAGGCGGGCCTACGAGCAGTACTTC. Its protein is CASSYSRRAYEQYF.

This clone was detected only a few times. CDR3 coding DNA: TGTGCCAGCAGCCCAAGGTCAGGGAAAGGGAGCAATCAGCCCCAGCATTTT. Its translation is CASSPRSGKGSNQPQHF. V usage is TRBV14 and J usage is TRBJ1-5; perhaps TRBD1 as D (5 bases). The germline V and J ends were trimmed by 4 bases and 1 base, with 17 bases remaining between them. Germline V lookup: CDR1 SGHDN, CDR2 FVKESK. The CDR3 loop spans 17 amino acids.

This clone was found a few times. Other DNA sequences in the sample encode the same CDR3. The chain recombines TRBV2 with TRBJ1-5, with D perhaps TRBD1 (6 bases). V lost 4 bases and J lost 7, with 14 bases in between. The CDR3 runs to 14 residues. Germline V gene lookup returns CDR1 SNHLY and CDR2 FYNNEI. CDR3 sequence (DNA): TGTGCCAGCAGTGGTGACAGGAGTTACCAGCCCCAGCATTTT. This codes for CASSGDRSYQPQHF.

The rearrangement links TRBV18 to TRBJ1-6, with 8 bases fitting TRBD1. CDR1 and CDR2 from the germline V gene are KGHSH and LQKENI. J was trimmed by 9 bases and V by 6 bases; bases with no gene match: 7. This CDR3 contains 14 residues. CDR3 DNA sequence: TGTGCCAGCTCGGCGGGACAGGAAGTTTCACCCCTCCACTTT. Its translation: CASSAGQEVSPLHF.

The chain uses TRBV4-1 and TRBJ2-1; 15 bases line up with TRBD2. V lost 2 bases to trimming and J lost 3 bases; unmatched junction nucleotides: 5. There are 18 residues in the CDR3. Germline lookup yields CDR1 MGHRA and CDR2 YSYEKL. Written as DNA, the CDR3 is TGCGCCAGCAGCCAAACACCGGGACTAGCGGGGGGCTACAATGAGCAGTTCTTC. It specifies CASSQTPGLAGGYNEQFF.

The gene calls are TRBV7-9 and TRBJ2-7; TRBD1 or TRBD2 may be the D gene (6 bases each). The CDR3 totals 15 residues. V lost 2 bases and J 3 bases, leaving 14 bases between the germline ends. Germline loops: CDR1 SEHNR, CDR2 FQNEAQ (reference sequence). The CDR3 protein is CASSLFGGGFYEQYF. The CDR3 DNA follows: TGTGCCAGCAGCTTATTTGGAGGGGGTTTCTACGAGCAGTACTTC.

Only one count was recorded for this clone. V and J are TRBV14 and TRBJ1-1; D remains ambiguous. The CDR3 runs 15 residues. Germline-derived CDR1 and CDR2 are SGHDN and FVKESK. V was cut by 2 bases and J by 7 bases, with 17 bases left in between. The CDR3: CASSQRGVGISEAFF. The CDR3 bases are TGTGCCAGCAGCCAACGTGGGGTAGGAATTAGTGAAGCTTTCTTT.

This chain uses TRBV7-9 with TRBJ1-6, with 11 nucleotides matching TRBD1. The CDR3 consists of 14 residues. With V trimmed by 5 bases and J by 11 bases, 5 bases remained unmatched. From germline, CDR1 is SEHNR and CDR2 FQNEAQ (reference sequence). CDR3 sequence (DNA): TGTGCCAGCAGCCCCCGGGACAGGGGGACACCCCTCCACTTT. This sequence encodes CASSPRDRGTPLHF. The variable domain in full, with the rest retrieved from reference TRBV7-9 and TRBJ1-6, is DTGVSQNPRHKITKRGQNVTFRCDPISEHNRLYWYRQTLGQGPEFLTYFQNEAQLEKSRLLSDRFSAERPKGSFSTLEIQRTEQGDSAMYLCASSPRDRGTPLHFGNGTRLTVT.

This rearrangement joins TRBV14 to TRBJ2-7; 8 nucleotides line up with TRBD1. The CDR3 has 14 residues. Germline lookup yields CDR1 SGHDN and CDR2 FVKESK. The junction had 4 bases not matched to a gene; V was cut back by 4 bases and J by 2 bases. As DNA, the CDR3 is TGTGCCAGCAGCCTGACAGGGGAGCCCTACGAGCAGTACTTC. It is translated as CASSLTGEPYEQYF. Filled out from reference TRBV14 and TRBJ2-7, the complete variable domain reads EAGVTQFPSHSVIEKGQTVTLRCDPISGHDNLYWYRRVMGKEIKFLLHFVKESKQDESGMPNNRFLAERTGGTYSTLKVQPAELEDSGVYFCASSLTGEPYEQYFGPGTRLTVT.

CDR3: CASSTTGGRQPQHF. CDR3 nucleotide sequence: TGTGCCAGCAGTACTACAGGGGGACGGCAGCCCCAGCATTTT. The chain has TRBV2 and TRBJ1-5; 8 nucleotides align to TRBD1. Germline V gene data show CDR1 as SNHLY and CDR2 as FYNNEI. This CDR3 contains 14 residues. V gave up 5 bases and J gave up 7 bases; unmatched junction bases: 7.

The chain joins TRBV13 to TRBJ2-1; 8 nucleotides agree with TRBD1. Germline CDR1 and CDR2: PRHDT and FYEKMQ (reference sequence). V dropped 4 bases and J dropped 8; count of bases not matched to a gene: 1. There are 12 residues in the CDR3. The CDR3 region has the DNA TGTGCCAGCAGCTACAGGGGGTATGAGCAGTTCTTC. This gives the protein CASSYRGYEQFF.

The chain couples TRBV6-1 to TRBJ2-7; 13 bases agree with TRBD2. The CDR3 has 16 residues. Trimming at V came to 4 bases and at J to 5 bases, leaving 8 bases not matched to a gene. Germline-derived CDR1 and CDR2 are MNHNS and SASEGT. The CDR3 bases are TGTGCCAGCAGTGGGGGACTAGCGGGACCCTCGAACGAGCAGTACTTC. Its translation: CASSGGLAGPSNEQYF.

This chain connects TRBV28 to TRBJ1-2; 11 bases line up with TRBD1. Germline trimming cut 5 bases from V and 4 bases from J; bases unmatched to any gene: 3. The CDR3 contains 14 residues. Germline V gives CDR1 MDHEN, CDR2 SYDVKM. The CDR3 nucleotides read TGTGCCAGCAGTCGGGACAGGGGGGCCTATGGCTACACCTTC. It encodes CASSRDRGAYGYTF.

The chain joins TRBV29-1 to TRBJ1-5; no reliable D call. The germline V gene has CDR1 SQVTM and CDR2 ANQGSEA. The length of the CDR3 is 12 residues. V was cut by 7 bases and J by 2 bases, with 9 bases left in between. Here the CDR3 reads CSARLRNQPQHF. The CDR3 nucleotides read TGCAGCGCCCGGCTGCGCAATCAGCCCCAGCATTTT.

V gene TRBV4-1 combines with J gene TRBJ1-2; D is perhaps TRBD1 (5 bases). The CDR3 is made up of 16 amino acids. Trimming pared 0 bases from V and 2 bases from J, leaving 13 bases between. Germline CDR1 MGHRA, CDR2 YSYEKL. CDR3 region: CASSQEWQGMNYGYTF. CDR3 in DNA: TGCGCCAGCAGCCAAGAGTGGCAGGGAATGAACTATGGCTACACCTTC.

V and J are TRBV14 and TRBJ2-2, with D perhaps TRBD1 or TRBD2 (5 bases each). The germline V gene has CDR1 SGHDN and CDR2 FVKESK. V was trimmed by 5 bases and J by 6 bases, leaving 13 bases between them. This CDR3 has 14 amino acids. The CDR3 is CASSLNRGAGELFF. CDR3 nucleotide sequence: TGTGCCAGCAGCTTGAACCGGGGCGCCGGGGAGCTGTTTTTT.

The chain combines TRBV7-9 with TRBJ2-2; D possibly corresponds to TRBD1 (5 bases). CDR1 SEHNR and CDR2 FQNEAQ come from the germline V gene (reference sequence). V lost 6 bases to trimming and J lost 1 base, with 24 bases between them. CDR3 length: 19 amino acids. CDR3 region: CASRADTHTRKKNTGELFF. CDR3 DNA sequence: TGTGCCAGCAGGGCGGACACTCACACACGGAAAAAGAACACCGGGGAGCTGTTTTTT.

The V call is TRBV5-1, the J call TRBJ1-1; the D gene is possibly TRBD1 (5 bases). CDR3 length: 14 amino acids. Germline V gives CDR1 SGHRS, CDR2 YFSETQ. Deletions cut 4 bases from V and 0 bases from J, with 10 bases between. This CDR3 reads CASSMSQVNTEAFF. The DNA for the CDR3 is TGCGCCAGCAGCATGTCACAGGTGAACACTGAAGCTTTCTTT.

The chain combines TRBV20-1 with TRBJ1-2; D gene uncertain. From germline, CDR1 is DFQATT and CDR2 SNEGSKA (reference sequence). The CDR3 covers 9 residues. The V gene lost 6 bases and the J gene lost 8 bases, with 7 bases spanning the gap. The CDR3 loop reads CSAQLGYTF. As DNA, the CDR3 is TGCAGTGCCCAATTAGGCTACACCTTC.